A selection of T cell receptor beta chains follows, all from one sample in a study of CD8 T cells in Susac syndrome. A single record per CDR3 protein comes from TCRdb applying MiXCR to the immunoSEQ multiplex PCR reads. The repertoire holds some 140,000 distinct CDR3 sequences, 75% to 90% seen once, with roughly 0.5% in the top ten. Material: CD8+ T cells from PBMCs. These receptors were taken from a human donor with multiple sclerosis. The CDR3 runs from the conserved cysteine through the conserved F or W. The order of the fields is D gene, clone size, J gene, V gene, CDR3 DNA, CDR3 protein. D genes are given only for firm matches. Only some rows state a clone size, as once, few, many or a class for expanded clones.

>.|.|TRBJ1-1|TRBV4-1
TGCGCCAGCAGCCGAGAGGCGGGGAGCCCTGAAGCTTTCTTC
CASSREAGSPEAFF
>.|.|TRBJ1-2|TRBV14
TGTGCCAGCAGCCAAGAAGGAAGGGTATCCGTCTATGGCTACACCTTC
CASSQEGRVSVYGYTF
>TRBD1|.|TRBJ1-1|TRBV7-3
TGTGCCAGCAGCTTAACGGGACAGGGATGGGAGGACACTGAAGCTTTCTTT
CASSLTGQGWEDTEAFF
>.|.|TRBJ2-2|TRBV5-1
TGCGCCAGCAGGTTCTCGGGGCGCGACACCGGGGAGCTGTTTTTT
CASRFSGRDTGELFF
>TRBD1|.|TRBJ1-2|TRBV27
TGTGCCAGCAGTTTTACGGGGACAGGGGATGGCTACACCTTC
CASSFTGTGDGYTF
>.|.|TRBJ1-4|TRBV19
TGTGCCAGTAACGGCAGCCCCTGGGGGGAACTGTTTTTT
CASNGSPWGELFF
>.|once|TRBJ1-1|TRBV6-5
TGTGCCAGCAGTTACTCGGGCAGGCCGAACACTGAAGCTTTCTTT
CASSYSGRPNTEAFF
>.|.|TRBJ1-1|TRBV5-1
TGCGCCAGCAGCCCAGGTTGGGGGCGTAGGAAGAAAGCTTTCTTT
CASSPGWGRRKKAFF
>.|.|TRBJ2-2|TRBV19
TGTGCCAGTACCTCCAGGGAGTGGCTGTTTTTT
CASTSREWLFF
>TRBD2|.|TRBJ2-3|TRBV27
TGTGCCAGCAGACCTCTAGCGGAGTACACAGATACGCAGTATTTT
CASRPLAEYTDTQYF
>TRBD2|once|TRBJ2-1|TRBV12-3/TRBV12-4
TGTGCCAGCAGCTTATGGCTAGCGGGGGGCTCCTACAATGAGCAGTTCTTC
CASSLWLAGGSYNEQFF
>.|.|TRBJ1-5|TRBV19
TGTGCCAGTAGTATGACGCATTTTAGCAATCAGCCCCAGCATTTT
CASSMTHFSNQPQHF
>.|.|TRBJ1-4|TRBV4-1
TGCGCCAGCAGCCAAGATTTCGAAAAACTGTTTTTT
CASSQDFEKLFF
>.|.|TRBJ2-5|TRBV12-3/TRBV12-4
TGTGCCAGCAACCCCACGGGACTGCCCCAAGAGACCCAGTACTTC
CASNPTGLPQETQYF
>.|.|TRBJ1-1|TRBV4-1
TGCGCCAGCAGCCAAGGGGGAATTGGAGAAGCTTTCTTT
CASSQGGIGEAFF
>TRBD1|.|TRBJ2-6|TRBV19
TGTGCCAGTCTAGGGGACAGGGCGAGCTCTGGGGCCAACGTCCTGACTTTC
CASLGDRASSGANVLTF
>.|.|TRBJ2-1|TRBV28
TGTGCCAGCAGGGAGGACAGCTCCACCTACAATGAGCAGTTCTTC
CASREDSSTYNEQFF
>TRBD1|few|TRBJ1-2|TRBV7-3
TGTGCCAGCAGCTTAAACGGACAGGCGGTTACCTTC
CASSLNGQAVTF
>.|.|TRBJ1-1|TRBV6-5
TGTGCCAGCAGTTCGACCATGAAGCTTTTCTTT
CASSSTMKLFF
>.|.|TRBJ1-2|TRBV6-5
TGTGCCAGCAGTTACTCCCCGGGGGGGGAAGGCTACACCTTC
CASSYSPGGEGYTF